This entry describes one T cell receptor (beta chain). The sample comes from a study of blood T cell repertoires in COVID-19. Study as a whole: COVID-19 samples collected from the United States, Italy and Spain covered acute and convalescent phases. PBMCs, B-cell-depleted T cells, or T cells were the source of the cDNA or gDNA that made up the material.

V was trimmed by 3 bases and J by 1 base, leaving 6 bases between them. CDR1 and CDR2 from the germline V gene are SNHLY and FYNNEI. The CDR3 runs 13 residues. In the source study's methods: Estimated nucleated cell counts came from reference gene primer amplification. Clones were read by immunoSEQ multiplex PCR, and TCRdb kept only the in-frame ones, dropping some. V and J calls and clone size are those listed in that table; D and trimming were worked out from the DNA. The sample holds about 14,000 clones, about 87% seen once. The specimen sequenced was peripheral blood. The chain employs TRBV2 and TRBJ2-5; no definite D call. The sequence came from a human donor in a cohort sampled during active COVID-19. The CDR3: CASSDNSQETQYF. In DNA form, the CDR3 reads TGTGCCAGCAGTGACAATAGCCAAGAGACCCAGTACTTC.